This T cell receptor beta chain was recorded in a study of cytomegalovirus exposure and HLA in healthy donors. In the study overall: There were about 85 million unique TCRs (from HLA-typed donors) in an early data release.

Study observations and caveats: CMV antigen specificity of three CMV-associated chains was confirmed in vitro. Apparent HLA restriction characterized most CMV-associated TCR beta chains in a later analysis.

The CDR3 length is 16 residues. Germline CDR1 reads KGHSH; CDR2 reads LQKENI. Trimming removed 1 base from V and 0 bases from J, with 13 bases in between. In regard to this clone: Its antigen is not known.

It was with 60 Vbeta and 13 Jbeta primers that the PCR ran. The data were produced by immunoSEQ multiplex PCR, yet TCRdb's version contains in-frame clones alone and is incomplete. The table shows 150,000 or so clones, with about four fifths occurring only once. The chain links TRBV18 to TRBJ2-7, with D tentatively TRBD2 (6 bases). This TCR derives from a male donor in good health and CMV-seropositive. The sequenced sample was PBMCs. The CDR3 DNA is TGTGCCAGCTCACCACTCGGGGCGGGGAGCTCCTACGAGCAGTACTTC. Translation gives CASSPLGAGSSYEQYF.